The text below deals with one T cell receptor (beta chain). Its matching antigen is unknown. These data come from a study of TIL therapy for anti-PD-1-resistant metastatic lung cancer. Study context: Patients had a median age of around 54 years (range roughly 38-75). A few tumors were EGFR-mutant and two were ALK-rearranged.

This was the immunoSEQ v3 assay. TCRdb's table, derived via immunoSEQ multiplex PCR, lists solely in-frame clones and lacks some. The sample has about 60,000 clones, over 75% seen once. Findings of the study overall: Treatment-naive, never-smoker and oncogene-addicted patients were overrepresented in this highly selected cohort.

Time point in this sample: pre-treatment sample, taken before nivolumab and TIL therapy. The CDR3 extends over 14 amino acids. The ends were cut back, 1 base at V and 3 bases at J, with 7 bases in the middle. Germline CDR1 MGHRA, CDR2 YSYEKL. The sequence was collected from a person aged 25 to 85 with non-small cell lung cancer. This specimen consisted of blood, obtained at baseline. The rearrangement links TRBV4-1 to TRBJ2-1; D tentatively reads TRBD1 or TRBD2 (5 bases each). This CDR3 reads CASSQGGSYNEQFF. CDR3 coding DNA: TGCGCCAGCAGCCAAGGGGGGAGCTACAATGAGCAGTTCTTC.